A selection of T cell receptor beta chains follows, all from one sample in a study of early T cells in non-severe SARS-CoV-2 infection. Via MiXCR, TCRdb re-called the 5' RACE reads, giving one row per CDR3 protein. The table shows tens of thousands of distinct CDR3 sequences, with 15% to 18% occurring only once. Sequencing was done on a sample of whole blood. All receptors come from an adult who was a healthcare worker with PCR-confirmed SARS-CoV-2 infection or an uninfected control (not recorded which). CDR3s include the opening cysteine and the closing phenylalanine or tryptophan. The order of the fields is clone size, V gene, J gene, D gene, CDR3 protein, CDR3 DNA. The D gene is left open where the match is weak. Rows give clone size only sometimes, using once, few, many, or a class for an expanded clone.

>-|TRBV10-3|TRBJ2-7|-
CAISVSGSEQYF
TGTGCCATCAGTGTGTCCGGGAGCGAGCAGTACTTC
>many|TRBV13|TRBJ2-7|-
CASSSPGSSYEQYF
TGTGCCAGCAGCTCACCCGGATCCTCCTACGAGCAGTACTTC
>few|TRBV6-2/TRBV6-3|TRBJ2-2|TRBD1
CASSRQGITGELFF
TGTGCCAGCAGCCGACAGGGGATAACCGGGGAGCTGTTTTTT
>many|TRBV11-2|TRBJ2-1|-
CASSLVQGMGNEQFF
TGTGCCAGCAGCTTAGTACAGGGAATGGGTAATGAGCAGTTCTTC
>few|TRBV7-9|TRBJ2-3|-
CASSLVGVKDTQYF
TGTGCCAGCAGCTTAGTGGGGGTTAAGGATACGCAGTATTTT
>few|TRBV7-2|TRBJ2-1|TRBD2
CASSPTGLAGSVEQFF
TGTGCCAGCAGCCCCACGGGACTAGCGGGATCTGTTGAGCAGTTCTTC
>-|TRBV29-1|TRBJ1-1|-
CSGRRLNTEAFF
TGCAGCGGCCGGCGGTTGAACACTGAAGCTTTCTTT
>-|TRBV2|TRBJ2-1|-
CASRLTRKNEQFF
TGTGCCAGCAGGCTGACTAGAAAGAATGAGCAGTTCTTC
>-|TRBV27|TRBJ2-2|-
CASSLEGGNTGELFF
TGTGCCAGCAGTTTAGAGGGGGGAAACACCGGGGAGCTGTTTTTT
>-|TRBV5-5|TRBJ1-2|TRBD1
CASSSRDSNYGYTF
TGTGCCAGCAGCTCCCGGGACAGCAACTATGGCTACACCTTC
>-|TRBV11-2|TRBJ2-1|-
CASTPGAGSSYNEQFF
TGTGCCAGCACCCCGGGGGCGGGAAGCTCCTACAATGAGCAGTTCTTC
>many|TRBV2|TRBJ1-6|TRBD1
CASTPQTGVNSPLHF
TGTGCCAGCACACCCCAAACAGGGGTTAATTCACCCCTCCACTTT
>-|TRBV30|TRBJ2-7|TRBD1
CAWRGQGLGEQYF
TGTGCCTGGAGAGGACAGGGTCTTGGCGAGCAGTACTTC
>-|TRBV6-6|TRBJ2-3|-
CASSSGRRSSTDTQYF
TGTGCCAGCAGTTCGGGGCGGAGGTCTAGCACAGATACGCAGTATTTT
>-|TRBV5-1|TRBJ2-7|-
CASSLFPGGYEQYF
TGCGCCAGCAGCTTGTTTCCAGGCGGATACGAGCAGTACTTC
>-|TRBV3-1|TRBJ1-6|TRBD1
CASSQRTGSSYNSPLHF
TGTGCCAGCAGCCAAAGGACAGGGAGCTCCTATAATTCACCCCTCCACTTT
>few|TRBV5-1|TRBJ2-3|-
CASSLAGGTDTQYF
TGCGCCAGCAGCTTGGCGGGGGGCACAGATACGCAGTATTTT
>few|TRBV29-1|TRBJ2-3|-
CSVELQDTQYF
TGCAGCGTTGAGTTACAAGATACGCAGTATTTT
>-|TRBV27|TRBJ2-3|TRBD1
CASSFGGTGASTDTQYF
TGTGCCAGCAGTTTTGGTGGGACAGGGGCTAGCACAGATACGCAGTATTTT
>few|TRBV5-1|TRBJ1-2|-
CASSLVDSSYGYTF
TGCGCCAGCAGCTTGGTGGACAGCTCTTATGGCTACACCTTC
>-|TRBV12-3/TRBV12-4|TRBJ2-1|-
CASFGRVRKEQFF
TGTGCCAGCTTCGGCAGGGTGAGGAAAGAGCAGTTCTTC
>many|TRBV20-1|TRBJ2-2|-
CSARGPGELFF
TGCAGTGCTAGAGGCCCCGGGGAGCTGTTTTTT
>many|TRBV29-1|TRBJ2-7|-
CSVEWRYEQYF
TGCAGCGTTGAATGGAGATACGAGCAGTACTTC
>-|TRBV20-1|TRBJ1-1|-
CSARDLTSRDTEAFF
TGCAGTGCTAGAGATCTAACCTCTCGGGACACTGAAGCTTTCTTT
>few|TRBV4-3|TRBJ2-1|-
CASSQASADEQFF
TGCGCCAGCAGCCAAGCCTCGGCTGATGAGCAGTTCTTC
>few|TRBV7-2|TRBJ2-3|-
CASSLRAGMDTQYF
TGTGCCAGCAGCTTACGAGCAGGGATGGATACGCAGTATTTT
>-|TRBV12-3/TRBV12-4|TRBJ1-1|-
CASSLGRTAMRTEAFF
TGTGCCAGCAGTCTTGGAAGGACTGCTATGCGGACTGAAGCTTTCTTT
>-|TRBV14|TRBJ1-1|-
CASSQDIGTEAFF
TGTGCCAGCAGCCAAGATATTGGCACTGAAGCTTTCTTT
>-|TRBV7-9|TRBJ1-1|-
CASSREGRTEAFF
TGTGCCAGCAGCCGCGAGGGGAGAACTGAAGCTTTCTTT
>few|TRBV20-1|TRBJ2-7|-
CSARGLHAIDEQYF
TGCAGTGCTAGAGGACTACACGCAATCGACGAGCAGTACTTC
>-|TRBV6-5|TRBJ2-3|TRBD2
CASRVAGLLTDTQYF
TGTGCCAGCAGGGTAGCGGGCTTACTCACAGATACGCAGTATTTT
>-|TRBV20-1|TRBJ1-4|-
CSATSPRKTATNEKLFF
TGCAGTGCGACGTCCCCTAGGAAGACTGCAACTAATGAAAAACTGTTTTTT
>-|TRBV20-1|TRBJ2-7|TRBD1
CSVPGQGNYEQYF
TGCAGTGTCCCGGGACAGGGTAACTACGAGCAGTACTTC
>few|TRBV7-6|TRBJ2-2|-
CASSLARGGSTGELFF
TGTGCCAGCAGCTTAGCCAGGGGAGGGTCTACCGGGGAGCTGTTTTTT
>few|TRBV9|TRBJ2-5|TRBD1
CASSVDREQETQYF
TGTGCCAGCAGCGTCGACAGGGAGCAGGAGACCCAGTACTTC
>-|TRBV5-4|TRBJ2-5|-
CASSFILRTQKAETQYF
TGTGCCAGCAGCTTCATACTTCGGACGCAAAAGGCAGAGACCCAGTACTTC
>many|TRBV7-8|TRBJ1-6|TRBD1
CASSLGQGFNSPLHF
TGTGCCAGCAGCTTAGGACAGGGTTTTAATTCACCCCTCCACTTT
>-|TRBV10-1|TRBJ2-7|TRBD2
CASSDETSVHEQYF
TGCGCCAGCAGTGATGAGACTAGCGTCCACGAGCAGTACTTC
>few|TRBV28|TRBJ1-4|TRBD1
CASSLRGTGKEKLFF
TGTGCCAGCAGTTTGAGGGGGACAGGGAAGGAAAAACTGTTTTTT
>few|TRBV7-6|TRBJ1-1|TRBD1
CASRPTGGREAFF
TGTGCCAGCAGGCCCACAGGGGGACGGGAAGCTTTCTTT
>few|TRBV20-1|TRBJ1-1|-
CSARPPGVTEAFF
TGCAGTGCTAGACCACCCGGGGTAACTGAAGCTTTCTTT
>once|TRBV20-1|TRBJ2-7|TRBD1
CSARTGYAYEQYF
TGCAGTGCGCGGACAGGGTATGCCTACGAGCAGTACTTC
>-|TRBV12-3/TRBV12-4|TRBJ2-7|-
CASSSRTLLSYEQYF
TGTGCCAGCAGCAGTAGGACACTCCTCTCCTACGAGCAGTACTTC
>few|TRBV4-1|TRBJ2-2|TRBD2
CASSSLAGPNTGELFF
TGCGCCAGCAGCTCGCTAGCGGGGCCTAACACCGGGGAGCTGTTTTTT
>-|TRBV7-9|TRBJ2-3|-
CASSFLGGGTGTDTQYF
TGTGCCAGCAGCTTCTTAGGCGGGGGGACAGGCACAGATACGCAGTATTTT
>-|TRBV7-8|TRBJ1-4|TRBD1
CASSTSGGVRTNEKLFF
TGTGCCAGCAGCACCTCAGGGGGCGTGAGGACTAATGAAAAACTGTTTTTT
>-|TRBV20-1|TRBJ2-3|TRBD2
CSASGRADTDTQYF
TGCAGTGCTAGCGGGAGGGCCGACACAGATACGCAGTATTTT
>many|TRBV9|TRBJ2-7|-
CASSVALDYEQYF
TGTGCCAGCAGCGTAGCCTTAGACTACGAGCAGTACTTC
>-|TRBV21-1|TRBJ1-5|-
CASSKAIPTVPCGPQHF
TGTGCCAGCAGCAAAGCGATCCCGACAGTGCCTTGTGGGCCCCAGCATTTT
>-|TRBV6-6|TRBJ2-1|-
CASTGMDEQFF
TGTGCCAGCACCGGGATGGATGAGCAGTTCTTC
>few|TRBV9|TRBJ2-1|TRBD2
CASSVAGTSGINEQFF
TGTGCCAGCAGCGTAGCTGGGACTAGCGGGATCAATGAGCAGTTCTTC
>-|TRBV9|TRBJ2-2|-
CASSGTPLSTGELFF
TGTGCCAGCAGCGGGACCCCCCTCAGCACCGGGGAGCTGTTTTTT
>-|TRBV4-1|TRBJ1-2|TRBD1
CASSQAPRTGYGYTF
TGCGCCAGCAGCCAAGCTCCGCGGACAGGCTATGGCTACACCTTC